The following is a TCR beta chain sequence with its context. Baseline was the first blood sampling point, followed by cycle 4 day 1 and cycle 7 day 1. The data derive from a study of OX40 agonist ivuxolimab in advanced cancers. The CDR3 is 17 residues long. Between the trimmed V and J ends, which lost 3 bases and 9 bases, there was a span of 25 bases. The method was immunoSEQ multiplex PCR; TCRdb's version includes in-frame clones alone and lacks a portion of them. The table includes tens of thousands of clones, roughly 89% detected once. The receptor's source is an adult with an advanced solid tumor such as melanoma, head and neck, liver or kidney cancer. The rearrangement joins TRBV5-3 to TRBJ2-1; TRBD2 might be the D (6 bases). TRBV5-3 is marked as an open reading frame, function uncertain. The material sequenced was CD4+ or CD8+ T cells sorted from blood, taken in a trial of the OX40 agonist ivuxolimab. CDR3 region: CARSYKWSGRLEGEQFF. The CDR3, as DNA: TGTGCCAGAAGCTACAAGTGGTCCGGGAGACTAGAGGGTGAGCAGTTCTTC.